These 23 T cell receptor beta chains were sequenced from one sample in a study of spatial heterogeneity in lung cancer (dated by TCRdb to between 2018 and 2021). These receptors lack a known antigen. The sample's time point label is to be understood as: sample taken at primary tumor resection. The method behind the library was 5' RACE. The sequencer listed for this sample is NextSeq 500. TCRdb trimmed the raw reads at Q25, called clones with MiXCR and kept productive beta chains. CDR3 protein duplicates are merged, each entry listing the most common genes and DNA. This sample comprises about 14,000 distinct CDR3 sequences, around 5% of them detected only once. 15% to 20% of the sample comes from the top ten. Beyond this particular receptor, the publication reports: The number of expanded intratumoral alpha and beta TCRs correlated with the tumor nonsynonymous mutation count.

The sample in question was lung tumor tissue, obtained at surgery. The source is a female donor with early-stage non-small cell lung cancer.

V is TRBV18 and J is TRBJ1-4, with 10 bases fitting TRBD1. The CDR3 covers 18 residues. Trimming at V came to 6 bases and at J to 0 bases, leaving 10 bases not matched to a gene. Germline V lookup: CDR1 KGHSH, CDR2 LQKENI. CDR3 residues: CASSPRDRGLATNEKLFF. CDR3 coding DNA: TGTGCCAGCTCGCCCCGGGACAGGGGCCTTGCAACTAATGAAAAACTGTTTTTT.

In this sample, this clonotype turned up many times. This rearrangement joins TRBV7-9 to TRBJ1-4, with 9 bases matching TRBD1. In germline, CDR1 is SEHNR, CDR2 FQNEAQ (reference sequence). The CDR3 is made up of 12 amino acids. The J segment lost 6 bases and the V segment lost 11 bases, leaving 4 bases of the junction unmatched. CDR3 in amino acids: CASDRGDEKLFF. The CDR3 DNA reads as TGTGCCTCGGACAGGGGAGATGAAAAACTGTTTTTT. Combining the CDR3 with reference TRBV7-9 and TRBJ1-4 gives the whole variable domain DTGVSQNPRHKITKRGQNVTFRCDPISEHNRLYWYRQTLGQGPEFLTYFQNEAQLEKSRLLSDRFSAERPKGSFSTLEIQRTEQGDSAMYLCASDRGDEKLFFGSGTQLSVL.

In its sample, this clonotype ranks as medium-sized. The chain combines TRBV5-6 with TRBJ2-3; D might be TRBD2 (5 bases). CDR3 length: 13 residues. V gave up 6 bases and J gave up 1 base, with 9 bases separating them. CDR1 and CDR2 from the germline V gene are SGHDT and YYEEEE. CDR3 region: CASTPGGTDTQYF. Here the CDR3 DNA reads TGTGCCAGCACCCCCGGGGGCACAGATACGCAGTATTTT.

This clonotype was seen repeatedly, ten times or more. This CDR3 reads CASSPSPGGLTGELFF. The CDR3 region has the DNA TGTGCCAGCTCACCCTCGCCGGGGGGCCTCACCGGGGAGCTGTTTTTT. J is TRBJ2-2 and V is TRBV18; possibly TRBD2 for D (7 bases). CDR1 is KGHSH, CDR2 LQKENI, per germline. The CDR3 extends over 16 amino acids. The germline V and J ends were trimmed by 3 bases and 4 bases, with 15 bases remaining between them.

This clonotype is termed medium-sized. The chain couples TRBV2 to TRBJ1-4; perhaps TRBD1 as D (6 bases). Trimming left V 3 bases short and J 8 bases short, with 13 bases between. Germline V gene data show CDR1 as SNHLY and CDR2 as FYNNEI. This CDR3 has 14 amino acids. The CDR3: CASSDQQGWEKLFF. The CDR3 nucleotides read TGTGCCAGCAGTGATCAACAGGGTTGGGAAAAACTGTTTTTT.

This clonotype came up many times. V is TRBV5-6 and J is TRBJ2-7; the match to TRBD1 covers 8 bases. The CDR3 has 15 amino acids. Germline values: CDR1 SGHDT, CDR2 YYEEEE. V lost 4 bases and J lost 5; bases outside the gene matches: 11. The CDR3 loop reads CASSPGTGIKDEQYF. CDR3 DNA: TGTGCCAGCAGCCCCGGGACAGGCATCAAGGACGAGCAGTACTTC.

As concerns this clonotype: This may arise from a read error, as a much more abundant clone is one base away. The chain carries TRBV28 and TRBJ2-7; 11 bases align to TRBD2. Per the germline V gene, CDR1 is MDHEN and CDR2 is SYDVKM. The CDR3 covers 17 residues. Trimming took 7 bases from V and 0 from J; bases not matched to a gene: 11. The CDR3 here is CASTGSSGRVSSYEQYF. As DNA, the CDR3 is TGTGCCAGCACCGGGAGTAGCGGGAGGGTTAGCTCCTACGAGCAGTACTTC. Together with reference TRBV28 and TRBJ2-7, the CDR3 gives the full variable domain: DVKVTQSSRYLVKRTGEKVFLECVQDMDHENMFWYRQDPGLGLRLIYFSYDVKMKEKGDIPEGYSVSREKKERFSLILESASTNQTSMYLCASTGSSGRVSSYEQYFGPGTRLTVT.

This clonotype was recorded at least ten times. Compared with germline, one end of the junction differs, possibly owing to a read error. The chain combines TRBV12-3 or TRBV12-4 with TRBJ1-4, with 7 bases identical to TRBD1. The CDR3 spans 13 residues. CDR3 coding DNA: TGTGCCAGCAGTCGCCTCAGTATAGGGGGCGCCCATTTT. The encoded protein is CASSRLSIGGAHF.

This clonotype was picked up a small number of times. The rearrangement joins TRBV4-3 to TRBJ1-1, with D tentatively TRBD1 (6 bases). The V end lost 4 bases, the J end lost 4 bases, and 13 bases lay between the germline ends. Germline CDR1 is LGHNA and CDR2 is YSLEER. The CDR3 contains 14 residues. CDR3 DNA sequence: TGCGCCAGCAGCCCGCTCCAGGGGAGCACTGAAGCTTTCTTT. As protein: CASSPLQGSTEAFF.

In this sample, this clonotype is medium-sized (0.01 to 0.1%). The chain has TRBV6-5 and TRBJ1-1; D not resolved. Germline V gene lookup returns CDR1 MNHEY and CDR2 SVGAGI. The V end was cut by 7 bases, the J end by 1 base, with 4 bases between. The CDR3 has 11 amino acids. CDR3: CASTKNTEAFF. The CDR3 coding sequence is TGTGCCAGCACCAAGAACACTGAAGCTTTCTTT.

This clonotype was detected ten times or more. V gene TRBV7-2 combines with J gene TRBJ2-3, with TRBD2 matching 10 bases. Germline trimming cut 1 base from V and 4 bases from J; bases unmatched to any gene: 5. In germline, CDR1 is SGHTA, CDR2 FQGNSA. CDR3 length equals 16 residues. Here the CDR3 reads CASSLDPSGGSDTQYF. The DNA of the CDR3 is TGTGCCAGCAGCTTAGATCCTAGCGGGGGTTCAGATACGCAGTATTTT.

This clonotype was counted ten times or more. The J gene is TRBJ1-2, the V gene TRBV6-5, with a weak D call TRBD1 (5 bases). The length of the CDR3 is 16 residues. The germline V gene encodes CDR1 MNHEY and CDR2 SVGAGI. V lost 6 bases and J 7 bases, leaving 24 bases between the germline ends. This chain's CDR3 is CASSPGMNGGLTGYTF. For the CDR3, the DNA is TGTGCCAGCAGCCCTGGGATGAACGGGGGACTAACTGGCTACACCTTC.

This clonotype was found many times. J is TRBJ2-6 and V is TRBV6-2 or TRBV6-3, with TRBD2 as a possible D gene (6 bases). The CDR3 extends over 15 amino acids. CDR1 is MNHEY, CDR2 SVGEGT, per germline. The V end lost 4 bases, the J end lost 1 base, and 8 bases lay between the germline ends. The CDR3 region is CASSSAGSGANVLTF. The DNA of the CDR3 is TGTGCCAGCAGTTCCGCGGGGTCTGGGGCCAACGTCCTGACTTTC.

This clonotype was counted many times. The rearrangement links TRBV5-1 to TRBJ2-7; no clear D. This CDR3 region has 14 residues. With 7 bases removed from V and 2 bases from J, the gap between germline ends came to 16 bases. Germline CDR1 reads SGHRS; CDR2 reads YFSETQ. The DNA of the CDR3 is TGCGCCAGCCAGAACACCGCATCTACCTACGAGCAGTACTTC. Translated, it gives CASQNTASTYEQYF.

This clonotype was seen many times. The rearrangement uses TRBV19 and TRBJ2-1, with D possibly called TRBD1 or TRBD2 (5 bases each). The V end was cut by 6 bases, the J end by 0 bases, with 15 bases between. This CDR3 spans 16 amino acids. Germline CDR1 reads LNHDA; CDR2 reads SQIVND (reference sequence). The CDR3 nucleotides read TGTGCCAGTAGAAGGGGAGTTTCGAGCTCCTACAATGAGCAGTTCTTC. It is translated as CASRRGVSSSYNEQFF.

This clonotype was recorded many times. The gene calls are TRBV20-1 and TRBJ1-6; the D is unclear. The V end lost 3 bases, the J end lost 7 bases, and 7 bases lay between the germline ends. Germline values: CDR1 DFQATT, CDR2 SNEGSKA (reference sequence). CDR3 size: 12 residues. CDR3 DNA: TGCAGTGCTAGGACGGGGAATTCACCCCTCCACTTT. Residues: CSARTGNSPLHF.

This clonotype is classed as medium-sized. The CDR3 bases are TGTGCCAGCTCGGACAGGGAGTACAATGAGCAGTTCTTC. Translating gives CASSDREYNEQFF. The chain recombines TRBV12-3 or TRBV12-4 with TRBJ2-1; the match to TRBD1 covers 8 bases. Germline trimming cut 8 bases from V and 4 bases from J; bases unmatched to any gene: 4. The CDR3 loop spans 13 amino acids.

This clonotype is judged medium-sized (0.01 to 0.1%). The V call is TRBV7-9, the J call TRBJ2-7; 10 nucleotides match TRBD1. J was trimmed by 4 bases and V by 4 bases; bases with no gene match: 7. Germline assignment: CDR1 SEHNR and CDR2 FQNEAQ (reference sequence). The CDR3 covers 15 residues. CDR3 in DNA: TGTGCCAGCAGCTCTGACAGGGGGCTACGTTACGAGCAGTACTTC. This translates into CASSSDRGLRYEQYF.

This clonotype has a count of ten or more. The rearrangement uses TRBV19 and TRBJ1-2, with 11 bases identical to TRBD1. CDR1 is LNHDA and CDR2 is SQIVND in the germline V gene (reference sequence). The CDR3 is 13 amino acids. J was trimmed by 6 bases and V by 7 bases; bases with no gene match: 4. The CDR3 spells CASMDRGLNGYTF. In DNA form, the CDR3 reads TGTGCCAGTATGGACAGGGGGCTGAATGGCTACACCTTC.

Within the sample, this clonotype is medium-sized. The chain links TRBV6-5 to TRBJ2-7, with unresolved D. The CDR3 runs to 13 residues. The germline V and J ends were trimmed by 2 bases and 4 bases, with 9 bases remaining between them. CDR1 is MNHEY, CDR2 SVGAGI, per germline. CDR3 loop: CASSYRVGYEQYF. The CDR3 nucleotides are TGTGCCAGCAGTTACAGGGTGGGTTACGAGCAGTACTTC.

This clonotype was detected ten times or more. The gene calls are TRBV16 and TRBJ1-1; D not resolved. Trimming removed 1 base at V and 3 bases at J, with 6 bases between. Germline-derived CDR1 and CDR2 are KGHSY and FQNENV. The CDR3 length is 13 residues. As DNA, the CDR3 is TGTGCCAGCAGCCAATGGAGGGACACTGAAGCTTTCTTT. Translated, it gives CASSQWRDTEAFF. Based on the CDR3 plus reference TRBV16 and TRBJ1-1, the full variable domain is GEEVAQTPKHLVRGEGQKAKLYCAPIKGHSYVFWYQQVLKNEFKFLISFQNENVFDETGMPKERFSAKCLPNSPCSLEIQATKLEDSAVYFCASSQWRDTEAFFGQGTRLTVV.

In this sample, this clonotype turned up many times. V usage is TRBV5-6 and J usage is TRBJ2-5; D gene uncertain. The CDR3 is 14 amino acids. Trimming took 0 bases from V and 5 from J, leaving 11 bases between them. Germline loops: CDR1 SGHDT, CDR2 YYEEEE. CDR3 nucleotide sequence: TGTGCCAGCAGCTTGGGTAGGACCTCGGAGACCCAGTACTTC. Translating it yields CASSLGRTSETQYF.

This clonotype was seen ten or more times. The genes are TRBV7-9 and TRBJ2-7; D uncertain. The CDR3 is 12 residues long. V was trimmed by 2 bases and J by 6 bases, leaving 8 bases between them. Germline V gene sequence: CDR1 SEHNR, CDR2 FQNEAQ (reference sequence). As DNA, the CDR3 is TGTGCCAGCAGCTTAACCCTCCTCGAGCAGTACTTC. Translating it yields CASSLTLLEQYF.